The T cell receptor beta chain described here comes from a study of vaccination and CD4 T cells after COVID-19. The Oncomine TCR Beta short-read assay sequenced DNA from cultured CD4+ T cells. One entry per CDR3 protein results from TCRdb running MiXCR on the PCR reads. Of about 8,300 distinct CDR3 sequences detected, under 80% appear once; the ten largest clones hold about a third. A word on this clonotype: Antigen: not known.

The treatment was: approximately 9-day PBMC culture with coronavirus spike peptide pools or control peptides (ViraFEST assay). Germline V gene sequence: CDR1 MNHNS, CDR2 SASEGT. CDR3 length: 18 residues. The junction had 9 bases not matched to a gene; V was cut back by 6 bases and J by 0 bases. Sequenced sample: CD4+ T cells from blood, cultured in vitro. This receptor was obtained from a human donor who had recovered from COVID-19. This rearrangement joins TRBV6-1 to TRBJ1-6; TRBD1 aligns across 9 bases. The CDR3 here is CASRAGQGSSSYNSPLHF. Here the CDR3 DNA reads TGTGCCAGCAGAGCCGGACAGGGGTCTTCCTCCTATAATTCACCCCTCCACTTT.